The clone carrying this T cell receptor beta chain was found a few times. The data were obtained in a study of T cells in Graves' hyperthyroidism and ophthalmopathy. Study summary: At the time of initial diagnosis and before any treatment, peripheral blood was collected.

The CDR3 loop spans 13 amino acids. Germline values: CDR1 LGHDT, CDR2 YNNKEL (reference sequence). J lost 5 bases, V lost 3 bases, and 3 bases had no gene match. It was RNA transcripts that yielded the amplified TCR beta CDR3 regions. The HTBI primer set drove a first-round RT-PCR of the TCR CDR3. TCRdb fed the multiplex PCR reads into MiXCR, producing one record per CDR3 protein. The sample holds under 650,000 distinct CDR3 sequences, under 20% seen once. The hyperthyroidism patients had all been newly diagnosed, and their disease duration was under 2 months. Their ages ranged from 18 to 65 years. Source material for PBMCs was around 10 ml fresh peripheral blood.

The sequence was obtained from a woman aged 30 to 39 with Graves' hyperthyroidism. The V and J genes are TRBV3-1 and TRBJ2-7; TRBD1 matches at 8 bases. Sequenced: blood. The CDR3 DNA is TGTGCCAGCAGCCACACGACAGGGGACGAGCAGTACTTC. It codes for CASSHTTGDEQYF.